This T cell receptor beta chain was recorded in a study of blood T cell repertoires in COVID-19. Study information: There were acute and convalescent COVID-19 samples, and they came from the United States, Italy and Spain. T cells, B-cell-depleted T cells, or PBMCs supplied cDNA or gDNA.

Recruitment covered roughly 22 US areas and drew participants whose ages spanned roughly 18 to 90 years. As handled by the study authors: For nucleated cells, counts were estimated from reference gene primer amplification. Sequenced by immunoSEQ multiplex PCR; TCRdb stores in-frame clones only, minus some. The DNA gave D and trimming, while V, J and clone size come from that table. The table has about 200,000 clones, 65% to 90% seen once. This receptor was identified in a woman between 40 and 55 years old with acute COVID-19. What was sequenced was PBMCs or T cells enriched from blood (not recorded which).

CDR3 DNA sequence: TGTGCCAGCAGCCAACCGGGACCGACTAGCGGGAGGAGCACCGGGGAGCTGTTTTTT. Protein sequence: CASSQPGPTSGRSTGELFF. The chain uses TRBV3-1 (or the pseudogene TRBV3-2) and TRBJ2-2; TRBD2 matches 13 bases. The germline V gene encodes CDR1 LGHDT and CDR2 YNNKEL (reference sequence). This CDR3 region has 19 residues. V was clipped by 2 bases and J by 4 bases; unmatched bases: 10.